Below, one TCR beta chain is given with its context. This CDR3 is built from 14 residues. Per the original data handling: Scientists estimated how many nucleated cells there were by amplifying reference gene primers. The protocol was immunoSEQ multiplex PCR, while the TCRdb copy is restricted to in-frame clones and leaves out a portion. V and J calls and clone size are given by that table; D and trimming were obtained from the DNA. This sample has about 150,000 clones, with around 84% found just once. The study drew participants aged about 18 to 89 years from 20 to 30 US areas. Donors of Cohort 3 who recovered were those that had two negative PCRs, clearance, or symptom resolution. This sample was taken from a study of blood T cell repertoires in COVID-19.

The source of this sequence is a woman between 45 and 60 years old who had recovered from COVID-19. V is TRBV21-1 and J is TRBJ1-6; the table assigns TRBD1, which was not confirmed against the DNA. TRBV21-1 is shown as a pseudogene. Sequencing input: PBMCs or T cells enriched from blood (not recorded which). The CDR3 nucleotides read TGTGCCAGCAGCAAAGCGCTGGCCAATTCACCCCTCCACTTT. This translates into CASSKALANSPLHF.